The rows below give T cell receptor beta chains drawn from one sample of a study of shared clonotypes between healthy human individuals. Clones were read by immunoSEQ multiplex PCR, and TCRdb kept only the in-frame ones, dropping some. Among roughly 500,000 clones listed, 81% were seen once. Material for sequencing was PBMCs. These receptors were taken from a woman aged 35 to 49 in good health. Some clones in this sample may be carry-over from other donors' samples. The CDR3 runs from the conserved cysteine through the conserved F or W. A D gene is named only where the DNA matches it firmly. Rows may omit the clone size; those that give it use once, few, many or a size class.

CDR3aa: CASSRGQGTGELFF
CDR3nt: TGTGCCAGTAGCCGGGGACAGGGAACCGGGGAGCTGTTTTTT
d_gene: TRBD1
abundance: once
j_gene: TRBJ2-2
v_gene: TRBV19

CDR3aa: CASSGSGQGQNEQFF
CDR3nt: TGTGCCAGCAGTGGTTCAGGACAGGGTCAAAATGAGCAGTTCTTC
d_gene: TRBD1
abundance: NA
j_gene: TRBJ2-1
v_gene: TRBV27

CDR3aa: CASSSPVGSGDYEQYF
CDR3nt: TGTGCCAGCAGCTCGCCGGTCGGTAGCGGAGACTACGAGCAGTACTTC
d_gene: NA
abundance: NA
j_gene: TRBJ2-7
v_gene: TRBV11-2

CDR3aa: CASSLDLKRGDRGRTYEQYF
CDR3nt: TGTGCCAGCAGCTTAGATTTGAAGAGAGGGGACAGGGGTAGAACCTACGAGCAGTACTTC
d_gene: TRBD1
abundance: NA
j_gene: TRBJ2-7
v_gene: TRBV11-3

CDR3aa: CSVVRTGTGTEAFF
CDR3nt: TGCAGCGTGGTACGTACAGGGACAGGCACTGAAGCTTTCTTT
d_gene: TRBD1
abundance: NA
j_gene: TRBJ1-1
v_gene: TRBV29-1

CDR3aa: CASSRQGVAFF
CDR3nt: TGTGCCAGCAGTAGACAGGGGGTAGCTTTCTTT
d_gene: TRBD1
abundance: NA
j_gene: TRBJ1-1
v_gene: TRBV6-5

CDR3aa: CASSGQGRAYGYTF
CDR3nt: TGTGCCAGCAGCGGACAGGGCCGTGCCTATGGCTACACCTTC
d_gene: TRBD1
abundance: NA
j_gene: TRBJ1-2
v_gene: TRBV9

CDR3aa: CASSEGGLNTGELFF
CDR3nt: TGTGCCAGCAGTGAAGGGGGGCTGAACACCGGGGAGCTGTTTTTT
d_gene: NA
abundance: many
j_gene: TRBJ2-2
v_gene: TRBV6-1

CDR3aa: CASSFRGDNEQFF
CDR3nt: TGTGCCAGCAGCTTTCGGGGCGACAATGAGCAGTTCTTC
d_gene: NA
abundance: NA
j_gene: TRBJ2-1
v_gene: TRBV7-8

CDR3aa: CASSLGTSQDQETQYF
CDR3nt: TGTGCCAGCAGCTTAGGGACTAGCCAAGACCAAGAGACCCAGTACTTC
d_gene: TRBD2
abundance: few
j_gene: TRBJ2-5
v_gene: TRBV11-2

CDR3aa: CASSLASGEAFF
CDR3nt: TGTGCCAGCAGCTTAGCCTCCGGTGAAGCTTTCTTT
d_gene: NA
abundance: few
j_gene: TRBJ1-1
v_gene: TRBV7-9

CDR3aa: CASSFSSWTSGNYEQYF
CDR3nt: TGTGCCAGCAGCTTCTCTTCGTGGACTAGCGGGAATTACGAGCAGTACTTC
d_gene: TRBD2
abundance: NA
j_gene: TRBJ2-7
v_gene: TRBV5-6

CDR3aa: CASSELETIQYF
CDR3nt: TGTGCCAGCAGTGAATTGGAGACGATTCAGTACTTC
d_gene: NA
abundance: NA
j_gene: TRBJ2-4
v_gene: TRBV2

CDR3aa: CAISDLTYSETQYF
CDR3nt: TGTGCCATCAGTGACCTGACGTACTCGGAGACCCAGTACTTC
d_gene: NA
abundance: once
j_gene: TRBJ2-5
v_gene: TRBV10-3

CDR3aa: CASSSNNEQFF
CDR3nt: TGTGCCAGCAGCAGTAACAATGAGCAGTTCTTC
d_gene: NA
abundance: NA
j_gene: TRBJ2-1
v_gene: TRBV7-8

CDR3aa: CASSLGMGTNSNQPQHF
CDR3nt: TGTGCCAGTAGCCTCGGAATGGGGACTAATAGCAATCAGCCCCAGCATTTT
d_gene: NA
abundance: NA
j_gene: TRBJ1-5
v_gene: TRBV19

CDR3aa: CASSPNRGLVEQYF
CDR3nt: TGTGCCAGCAGCCCAAACAGGGGGCTGGTCGAGCAGTACTTC
d_gene: TRBD1
abundance: NA
j_gene: TRBJ2-7
v_gene: TRBV5-5

CDR3aa: CASSLGGGETQYF
CDR3nt: TGTGCCAGCAGTCTAGGGGGGGGAGAGACCCAGTACTTC
d_gene: NA
abundance: NA
j_gene: TRBJ2-5
v_gene: TRBV6-1

CDR3aa: CASSSIRGGGDEKLFF
CDR3nt: TGTGCCAGCAGCTCTATCAGGGGTGGGGGAGATGAAAAACTGTTTTTT
d_gene: NA
abundance: NA
j_gene: TRBJ1-4
v_gene: TRBV27

CDR3aa: CASSPGTELNTEAFF
CDR3nt: TGTGCCAGCTCACCCGGGACAGAACTCAACACTGAAGCTTTCTTT
d_gene: TRBD1
abundance: many
j_gene: TRBJ1-1
v_gene: TRBV18

CDR3aa: CASSIRGSESYGYTF
CDR3nt: TGTGCCAGTAGTATACGAGGGTCAGAGAGTTATGGCTACACCTTC
d_gene: NA
abundance: NA
j_gene: TRBJ1-2
v_gene: TRBV19

CDR3aa: CASSLHRGEQFF
CDR3nt: TGTGCCAGCAGCTTACACAGGGGTGAGCAGTTCTTC
d_gene: TRBD1
abundance: NA
j_gene: TRBJ2-1
v_gene: TRBV7-2

CDR3aa: CASSYSNLAGGVGQFF
CDR3nt: TGTGCCAGCAGTTACTCGAACCTAGCGGGAGGTGTCGGGCAGTTCTTC
d_gene: TRBD2
abundance: few
j_gene: TRBJ2-1
v_gene: TRBV6-5

CDR3aa: CASSLFSLAGNNEQFF
CDR3nt: TGTGCCAGCAGTTTATTTTCCCTGGCTGGGAACAATGAGCAGTTCTTC
d_gene: NA
abundance: NA
j_gene: TRBJ2-1
v_gene: TRBV27

CDR3aa: CAISESGRETQYF
CDR3nt: TGTGCCATCAGCGAGTCGGGGAGAGAGACCCAGTACTTC
d_gene: NA
abundance: NA
j_gene: TRBJ2-5
v_gene: TRBV10-3

CDR3aa: CASKPWRESAEAFF
CDR3nt: TGTGCCAGCAAGCCGTGGAGGGAATCCGCTGAAGCTTTCTTT
d_gene: NA
abundance: NA
j_gene: TRBJ1-1
v_gene: TRBV6-5

CDR3aa: CASSYLQGYGYAF
CDR3nt: TGTGCCAGCAGCTACTTACAGGGCTATGGCTACGCCTTC
d_gene: NA
abundance: NA
j_gene: TRBJ1-2
v_gene: TRBV5-6

CDR3aa: CASSMGHREGSYNEQFF
CDR3nt: TGTGCCAGTAGTATGGGTCACCGGGAGGGCTCCTACAATGAGCAGTTCTTC
d_gene: TRBD2
abundance: NA
j_gene: TRBJ2-1
v_gene: TRBV19

CDR3aa: CASSDRDRAVTGELFF
CDR3nt: TGTGCCAGTAGTGACCGGGACAGGGCTGTTACCGGGGAGCTGTTTTTT
d_gene: TRBD1
abundance: once
j_gene: TRBJ2-2
v_gene: TRBV19

CDR3aa: CASSGILAGSYEQYF
CDR3nt: TGCGCCAGCAGCGGAATACTAGCGGGGTCCTACGAGCAGTACTTC
d_gene: TRBD2
abundance: NA
j_gene: TRBJ2-7
v_gene: TRBV5-1

CDR3aa: CASSLATGSGTGELFF
CDR3nt: TGTGCCAGCAGCTTAGCAACGGGAAGTGGCACCGGGGAGCTGTTTTTT
d_gene: NA
abundance: NA
j_gene: TRBJ2-2
v_gene: TRBV7-9

CDR3aa: CASSYSMIGQAELFF
CDR3nt: TGTGCCAGCAGTTACTCGATGATAGGACAGGCGGAACTGTTTTTT
d_gene: TRBD1
abundance: NA
j_gene: TRBJ1-4
v_gene: TRBV6-5

CDR3aa: CASSSGTLDEQFF
CDR3nt: TGTGCCAGCAGCTCGGGGACCTTGGATGAGCAGTTCTTC
d_gene: NA
abundance: NA
j_gene: TRBJ2-1
v_gene: TRBV7-9

CDR3aa: CATSRGDRDGNTIYF
CDR3nt: TGTGCCACCAGCAGAGGGGACAGGGATGGAAACACCATATATTTT
d_gene: TRBD1
abundance: NA
j_gene: TRBJ1-3
v_gene: TRBV15

CDR3aa: CASSQGREYEQYF
CDR3nt: TGTGCCAGCAGCCAGGGGAGGGAATACGAGCAGTACTTC
d_gene: NA
abundance: NA
j_gene: TRBJ2-7
v_gene: TRBV28

CDR3aa: CASSHSSLTDTQYF
CDR3nt: TGTGCCAGCAGCCACTCCAGCCTCACAGATACGCAGTATTTT
d_gene: NA
abundance: NA
j_gene: TRBJ2-3
v_gene: TRBV28

CDR3aa: CASSYAGQTYGYTF
CDR3nt: TGTGCCAGCAGTTATGCAGGACAGACCTATGGCTACACCTTC
d_gene: NA
abundance: NA
j_gene: TRBJ1-2
v_gene: TRBV28

CDR3aa: CASSLGGRDNEQFF
CDR3nt: TGTGCCAGCAGCTTAGGCGGGAGGGACAATGAGCAGTTCTTC
d_gene: TRBD2
abundance: NA
j_gene: TRBJ2-1
v_gene: TRBV7-3